Below, one TCR beta chain is given with its context. No antigen is known for it. This sample is part of a study of T cell responses to AZD1222 COVID-19 vaccine. Study-level results: After the peak T cell response, and only then, were repertoires sampled.

Only in-frame clones appear in the TCRdb table, and some are missing; sequencing was by immunoSEQ multiplex PCR. The sample records approximately 140,000 clones, approximately 92% being singletons. Trimming took off 3 bases at V and 1 base at J, with 9 bases between the two ends. This CDR3 has 14 residues. Germline V gene data show CDR1 as SGHAT and CDR2 as FQNNGV. This TCR came from an adult who received the AZD1222 COVID-19 vaccine. This chain uses TRBV11-2 with TRBJ1-1; D remains ambiguous. Sample: peripheral blood, taken 28 days after the second AZD1222 dose. In DNA, the CDR3 is TGTGCCAGCAGCTTTTCATTGGGGAACACTGAAGCTTTCTTT. It specifies CASSFSLGNTEAFF.